These 3 T cell receptor beta chains were sequenced from one sample in a study of cytomegalovirus exposure and HLA in healthy donors. The PCR contained 60 Vbeta and 13 Jbeta primers. Measured with immunoSEQ multiplex PCR; TCRdb has only the in-frame clones, and not every one. The sample has about 85,000 clones; over 70% are singletons. Specimen: PBMCs. The receptors here all came from a man over 45 in good health and CMV-seropositive.

This chain connects TRBV5-1 to TRBJ1-2; D is perhaps TRBD1 (6 bases). The CDR3 has 16 amino acids. Germline lookup yields CDR1 SGHRS and CDR2 YFSETQ. V was cut by 0 bases and J by 1 base, with 13 bases left in between. The CDR3 DNA reads as TGCGCCAGCAGCTTGGGTGTCAGGGACAATAACTATGGCTACACCTTC. It codes for CASSLGVRDNNYGYTF. The full variable domain, its missing parts supplied by reference TRBV5-1 and TRBJ1-2, is KAGVTQTPRYLIKTRGQQVTLSCSPISGHRSVSWYQQTPGQGLQFLFEYFSETQRNKGNFPGRFSGRQFSNSRSEMNVSTLELGDSALYLCASSLGVRDNNYGYTFGSGTRLTVV.

J is TRBJ2-7 and V is TRBV30; 9 bases fit TRBD2. J gave up 3 bases and V 1 base, and 7 bases lay outside the gene matches. The CDR3 loop spans 15 amino acids. Germline CDR1 is GTSNPN and CDR2 is SVGIG (reference sequence). CDR3 nucleotides: TGTGCCTGGAGTGATCCTAGACTAGCGGTCTACGAGCAGTACTTC. The encoded protein is CAWSDPRLAVYEQYF. The full variable domain, completed using reference TRBV30 and TRBJ2-7, is SQTIHQWPATLVQPVGSPLSLECTVEGTSNPNLYWYRQAAGRGLQLLFYSVGIGQISSEVPQNLSASRPQDRQFILSSKKLLLSDSGFYLCAWSDPRLAVYEQYFGPGTRLTVT.

The chain has TRBV5-1 and TRBJ1-2, with D perhaps matching TRBD1 (5 bases). V was clipped by 7 bases and J by 4 bases, with 23 bases between them. Per the germline V gene, CDR1 is SGHRS and CDR2 is YFSETQ. This CDR3 region has 16 residues. The CDR3 loop is CASLPGSAGPSYGYTF. The CDR3 bases are TGCGCCAGCCTACCTGGGTCAGCAGGGCCGAGCTATGGCTACACCTTC.